This T cell receptor beta chain was sequenced in a study of Tregs in tolerant kidney transplant recipients. This clone was recorded once. Antigen unknown. Clones were sequenced by immunoSEQ multiplex PCR, and TCRdb holds only the in-frame ones, with some missing. Of hundreds of thousands of clones listed, roughly 80% are singletons. General observations from the study: Findings come from small patient numbers and require larger validation. The most relevant donor-specific Treg TCRbeta repertoire apparently came from expansion with activated donor B cells.

Unstimulated Tregs (CD4+CD25+CD127-) and CD4+CD25- non-Tregs were sorted from PBMCs. Germline V gene data show CDR1 as MNHNS and CDR2 as SASEGT. The CDR3 runs 14 residues. Trimming took 5 bases from V and 5 from J; bases not matched to a gene: 5. This chain joins TRBV6-1 and TRBJ1-5; 8 bases fit TRBD1. Sequenced: CD4+ T cells from blood. The sequence derives from a human donor in good health. CDR3 sequence reads: CASSTGGRDQPQHF. Written as DNA, the CDR3 is TGTGCCAGCAGTACAGGGGGGAGGGATCAGCCCCAGCATTTT.